The rows below give T cell receptor beta chains drawn from one sample of a study of T-cell reconstitution after alpha-beta-depleted transplantation in children. TCRdb passed the PCR reads through MiXCR, listing each CDR3 protein once. The data hold fewer than 450,000 distinct CDR3 sequences, with about 17% observed a single time. The sample consisted of PBMCs, mostly from graft donor cells, taken 360 days after TCRalphabeta/CD19-depleted stem cell transplant. These receptors all stem from a male patient between 2 and 10 years old who had a stem cell transplant for acute lymphoblastic leukemia, so the T cells may come from the graft donor. Both conserved end residues are part of each CDR3. A D gene is named only where the DNA matches it firmly. Where a row states a size, it is once, few, many or the class of an expanded clone; other rows omit it.

>TRBD2|TRBJ2-3|TRBV6-2/TRBV6-3|-
CASNKDLDRELAGVTDTQYF
TGTGCCAGCAACAAAGACCTTGACAGGGAACTAGCGGGAGTCACAGATACGCAGTATTTT
>TRBD1|TRBJ1-6|TRBV12-3/TRBV12-4|few
CASSLAGTGGAYNSPLHF
TGTGCCAGCAGTTTAGCCGGGACAGGGGGCGCCTATAATTCACCCCTCCACTTT
>-|TRBJ1-1|TRBV12-3/TRBV12-4|few
CASSLMAGDTEAFF
TGTGCCAGCAGTTTAATGGCCGGGGACACTGAAGCTTTCTTT
>-|TRBJ1-1|TRBV21-1|-
CASSKGGVSAFF
TGTGCCAGCAGCAAAGGGGGTGTGTCCGCTTTCTTT
>-|TRBJ1-5|TRBV7-8|few
CASSTHGVEQPQHF
TGTGCCAGCAGCACCCATGGGGTGGAGCAGCCCCAGCATTTT
>TRBD1|TRBJ2-1|TRBV25-1|many
CASSHWDSSSYNEQFF
TGTGCCAGCAGTCATTGGGACAGTAGCTCCTACAATGAGCAGTTCTTC
>TRBD1|TRBJ1-2|TRBV6-1|few
CASSQGGWGRDNYGYTF
TGTGCCAGCAGTCAGGGGGGCTGGGGTCGCGATAACTATGGCTACACCTTC
>TRBD1|TRBJ2-7|TRBV10-3|few
CAISDLRDRVYEQYF
TGTGCCATCAGTGATCTCCGGGACAGGGTCTACGAGCAGTACTTC
>-|TRBJ2-1|TRBV9|-
CASSGRTSYNEQFF
TGTGCCAGCAGCGGGAGGACCTCCTACAATGAGCAGTTCTTC
>TRBD2|TRBJ2-3|TRBV7-9|-
CASSLQFLAGEPDTQYF
TGTGCCAGCAGCTTACAGTTCCTAGCGGGAGAGCCAGATACGCAGTATTTT
>TRBD2|TRBJ2-5|TRBV4-3|few
CASSPQLAGVARTQYF
TGCGCCAGCAGCCCCCAACTAGCGGGAGTGGCTCGGACCCAGTACTTC
>-|TRBJ2-7|TRBV6-5|-
CASSYSSAREGYEQYF
TGTGCCAGCAGTTACTCGTCAGCACGAGAAGGCTACGAGCAGTACTTC
>TRBD1|TRBJ1-3|TRBV20-1|few
CSAGTGSGNTIYF
TGCAGTGCAGGGACAGGGTCCGGAAACACCATATATTTT
>TRBD2|TRBJ2-1|TRBV3-1|few
CASSQVAGVSYNEQFF
TGTGCCAGCAGCCAAGTAGCGGGAGTATCCTACAATGAGCAGTTCTTC
>-|TRBJ2-7|TRBV15|few
CATSRDQEGRGQYF
TGTGCCACCAGCAGAGACCAGGAGGGGCGGGGGCAGTACTTC
>TRBD1|TRBJ1-4|TRBV5-5|few
CASSSRDRGGEKLFF
TGTGCCAGCAGCTCCCGGGACAGGGGGGGAGAAAAACTGTTTTTT
>TRBD2|TRBJ2-1|TRBV5-1|many
CASSTLAGGLTYGEQFF
TGCGCCAGCAGCACCTTAGCGGGAGGGCTCACTTATGGTGAGCAGTTCTTC
>-|TRBJ2-2|TRBV7-3|-
CASSFQGTLPPGELFF
TGTGCCAGCAGCTTCCAGGGCACCCTTCCTCCCGGGGAGCTGTTTTTT
>-|TRBJ2-3|TRBV15|-
CATSRDVLEGDTDTQYF
TGTGCCACCAGCAGAGATGTTCTAGAGGGGGACACAGATACGCAGTATTTT
>TRBD2|TRBJ2-3|TRBV12-3/TRBV12-4|many
CASSLTPSGADTQYF
TGTGCCAGCAGTTTAACCCCTAGCGGGGCAGATACGCAGTATTTT
>TRBD2|TRBJ2-7|TRBV5-1|many
CASSQGLVSYEQYF
TGCGCCAGCAGCCAGGGACTAGTGTCCTACGAGCAGTACTTC
>-|TRBJ2-5|TRBV6-1|-
CASSPGGGVETQYF
TGTGCCAGCAGCCCTGGAGGGGGTGTAGAGACCCAGTACTTC
>-|TRBJ1-1|TRBV27|-
CASSWGGGTEAFF
TGTGCCAGCAGTTGGGGGGGCGGCACTGAAGCTTTCTTT
>TRBD1|TRBJ1-2|TRBV2|-
CASQKGTVRTLYGYTF
TGTGCCAGCCAGAAAGGGACAGTCCGTACTCTCTATGGCTACACCTTC
>TRBD1|TRBJ1-1|TRBV28|few
CASRLRTTGAPEAFF
TGTGCCAGCAGACTTCGTACCACAGGGGCGCCTGAAGCTTTCTTT
>TRBD2|TRBJ2-1|TRBV29-1|many
CSVLNPGTRDNEQFF
TGCAGCGTCCTCAATCCCGGGACTAGGGACAATGAGCAGTTCTTC
>TRBD1|TRBJ2-7|TRBV7-9|many
CASSSQAQGTKEQYF
TGTGCCAGCAGCTCACAGGCACAGGGGACGAAAGAGCAGTACTTC
>TRBD2|TRBJ2-7|TRBV20-1|few
CSASRGLAGAVFEQYF
TGCAGTGCTAGCAGGGGACTAGCGGGGGCCGTCTTTGAGCAGTACTTC
>TRBD1|TRBJ1-2|TRBV12-3/TRBV12-4|many
CASSFRDRDYGYTF
TGTGCCAGCAGTTTTCGGGACAGGGACTATGGCTACACCTTC
>TRBD2|TRBJ2-5|TRBV10-3|few
CAISGTSGVERTQYF
TGTGCCATCAGTGGGACTAGCGGAGTGGAGCGGACCCAGTACTTC
>TRBD1|TRBJ2-7|TRBV10-3|-
CAISETRTGKVEQYF
TGTGCCATCAGTGAGACCAGGACAGGGAAAGTCGAGCAGTACTTC
>-|TRBJ2-7|TRBV28|many
CASSLRYYTGEQYF
TGTGCCAGCAGTTTAAGGTACTACACCGGCGAGCAGTACTTC
>-|TRBJ2-2|TRBV5-1|-
CASSLLSENTGELFF
TGCGCCAGCAGTCTGTTGTCCGAAAACACCGGGGAGCTGTTTTTT
>TRBD1|TRBJ2-1|TRBV10-3|-
CAISGGTGGLGEQFF
TGTGCCATCAGTGGAGGGACAGGGGGATTAGGTGAGCAGTTCTTC
>TRBD2|TRBJ2-7|TRBV4-1|-
CASSQVGLVSNEQYF
TGCGCCAGCAGCCAAGTTGGACTAGTTTCTAACGAGCAGTACTTC
>-|TRBJ2-3|TRBV9|-
CASSVGTGWSTDTQYF
TGTGCCAGCAGCGTAGGAACAGGGTGGAGCACAGATACGCAGTATTTT
>-|TRBJ2-7|TRBV10-3|many
CAISDPPPSALLTYEQYF
TGTGCCATCAGTGATCCCCCCCCCTCGGCCCTCTTGACCTACGAGCAGTACTTC
>-|TRBJ2-5|TRBV12-3/TRBV12-4|few
CASSQPTGNQETQYF
TGTGCCAGCAGCCAACCGACGGGAAACCAAGAGACCCAGTACTTC
>TRBD2|TRBJ2-5|TRBV7-9|-
CASSSVILAGKETQYF
TGTGCCAGCAGCTCTGTGATACTAGCGGGAAAAGAGACCCAGTACTTC
>TRBD2|TRBJ2-1|TRBV12-3/TRBV12-4|few
CASSWTSGHNEQFF
TGTGCCAGCAGTTGGACTAGCGGCCACAATGAGCAGTTCTTC
>TRBD1|TRBJ1-6|TRBV7-3|few
CASSPPGGDYNSPLHF
TGTGCCAGCAGCCCCCCAGGGGGCGACTATAATTCACCCCTCCACTTT
>-|TRBJ1-5|TRBV12-3/TRBV12-4|-
CASSLSGRGDQPQHF
TGTGCCAGCAGTTTAAGCGGAAGAGGGGACCAGCCCCAGCATTTT
>-|TRBJ2-7|TRBV7-8|few
CASSLRGWGDVYEQYF
TGTGCCAGCAGCTTGAGGGGGTGGGGGGATGTCTACGAGCAGTACTTC
>-|TRBJ2-1|TRBV29-1|few
CSVDTVDRPWSEQFF
TGCAGCGTTGACACCGTCGACAGGCCCTGGAGTGAGCAGTTCTTC
>-|TRBJ2-7|TRBV28|-
CASRRGRGDKGYEQYF
TGTGCCAGCCGACGGGGCAGGGGAGATAAGGGATACGAGCAGTACTTC
>-|TRBJ2-1|TRBV9|-
CASSVAEGPRSYNEQFF
TGTGCCAGCAGCGTAGCGGAGGGCCCCAGATCCTACAATGAGCAGTTCTTC
>TRBD2|TRBJ2-3|TRBV5-1|-
CASSWGLAGSTDTQYF
TGCGCCAGCAGCTGGGGACTAGCGGGAAGCACAGATACGCAGTATTTT
>-|TRBJ2-2|TRBV5-1|many
CASSYDRSTGELFF
TGCGCCAGCAGCTACGACAGGAGCACCGGGGAGCTGTTTTTT
>-|TRBJ2-5|TRBV20-1|-
CSAREGSGRWETQYF
TGCAGTGCTAGAGAGGGCTCAGGGAGGTGGGAGACCCAGTACTTC
>TRBD2|TRBJ2-3|TRBV4-3|-
CASSQDFSGRAGYTDTQYF
TGCGCCAGCAGCCAAGACTTTAGCGGGAGGGCCGGATACACAGATACGCAGTATTTT
>TRBD2|TRBJ2-1|TRBV7-2|-
CASSPGLAGGAYDEQFF
TGTGCCAGCAGCCCGGGACTAGCGGGAGGGGCCTACGATGAGCAGTTCTTC
>-|TRBJ2-7|TRBV6-1|many
CATLGKGGYEQYF
TGTGCCACCCTCGGGAAAGGGGGCTACGAGCAGTACTTC
>TRBD1|TRBJ1-2|TRBV7-9|few
CASSVRTGEVHGYTF
TGTGCCAGCAGCGTAAGGACAGGGGAGGTACATGGCTACACCTTC
>-|TRBJ2-3|TRBV9|-
CASSVGGSGATQYF
TGTGCCAGCAGCGTAGGAGGTTCGGGGGCTACGCAGTATTTT
>TRBD1|TRBJ2-7|TRBV7-9|few
CASSPPQPGQGSEQYF
TGTGCCAGCAGCCCTCCACAACCGGGACAGGGGAGCGAGCAGTACTTC